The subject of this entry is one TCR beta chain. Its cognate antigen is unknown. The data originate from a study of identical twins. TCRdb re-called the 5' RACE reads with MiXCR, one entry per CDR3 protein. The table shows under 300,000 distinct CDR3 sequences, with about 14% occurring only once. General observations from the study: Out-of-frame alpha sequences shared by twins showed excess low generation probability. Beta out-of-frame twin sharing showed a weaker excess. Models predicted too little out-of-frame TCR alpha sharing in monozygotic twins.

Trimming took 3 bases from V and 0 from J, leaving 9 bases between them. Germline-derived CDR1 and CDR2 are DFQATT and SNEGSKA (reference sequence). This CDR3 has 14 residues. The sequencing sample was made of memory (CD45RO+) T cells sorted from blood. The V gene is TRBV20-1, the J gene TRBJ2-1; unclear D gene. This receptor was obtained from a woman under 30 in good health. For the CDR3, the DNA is TGCAGTGCTAGGGCGGCAGCCTCCTACAATGAGCAGTTCTTC. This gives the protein CSARAAASYNEQFF.